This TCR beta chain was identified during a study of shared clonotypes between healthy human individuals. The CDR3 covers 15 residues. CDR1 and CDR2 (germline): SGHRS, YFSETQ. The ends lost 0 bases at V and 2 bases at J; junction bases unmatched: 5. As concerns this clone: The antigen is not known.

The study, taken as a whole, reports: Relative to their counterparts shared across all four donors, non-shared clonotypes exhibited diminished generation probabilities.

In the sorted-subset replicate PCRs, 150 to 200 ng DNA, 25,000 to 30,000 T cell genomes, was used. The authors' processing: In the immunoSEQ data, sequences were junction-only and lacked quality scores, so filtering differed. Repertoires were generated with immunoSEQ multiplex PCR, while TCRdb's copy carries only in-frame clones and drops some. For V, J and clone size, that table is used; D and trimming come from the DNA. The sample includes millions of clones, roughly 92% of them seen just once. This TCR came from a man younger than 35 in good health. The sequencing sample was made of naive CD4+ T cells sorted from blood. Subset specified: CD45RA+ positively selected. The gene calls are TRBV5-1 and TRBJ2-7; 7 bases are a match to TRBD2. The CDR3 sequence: CASSLGEGGTYEQYF. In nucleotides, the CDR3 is TGCGCCAGCAGCTTGGGGGAGGGAGGCACCTACGAGCAGTACTTC.